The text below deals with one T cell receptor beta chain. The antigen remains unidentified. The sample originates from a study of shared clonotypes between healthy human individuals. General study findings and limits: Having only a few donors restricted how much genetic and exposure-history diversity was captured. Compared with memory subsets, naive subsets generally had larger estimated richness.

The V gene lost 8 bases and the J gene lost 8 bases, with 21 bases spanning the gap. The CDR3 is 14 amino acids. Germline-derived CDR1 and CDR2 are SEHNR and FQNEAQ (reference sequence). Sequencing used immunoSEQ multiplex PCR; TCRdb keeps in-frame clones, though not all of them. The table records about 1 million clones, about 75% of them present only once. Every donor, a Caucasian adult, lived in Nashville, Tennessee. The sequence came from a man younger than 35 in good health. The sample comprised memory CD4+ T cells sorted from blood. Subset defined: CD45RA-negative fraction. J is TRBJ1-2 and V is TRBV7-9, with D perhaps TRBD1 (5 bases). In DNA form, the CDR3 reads TGTGCCAGCCAAAAATCCCGGGACCTCGGGGGCTACACCTTC. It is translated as CASQKSRDLGGYTF.